The 21 T cell receptor beta chains below were found in one sample sequenced in a study of low-dose radiotherapy and immunotherapy resistance in tumors. Primers targeting TRAV and TRBV primed first-strand cDNA, covering alpha and beta chains. Over about 18 PCR cycles, TCRs were amplified from a constant-region primer and V-primer adapter. TCRdb reanalysed the reads using MiXCR and keeps one entry per CDR3 protein. The sample yields some 38,000 distinct CDR3 sequences, under 25% seen once. Regarding time point: after trial treatment. Noted treatment: LDRT plus nivolumab, ipilimumab, low-dose cyclophosphamide and aspirin (RACIN trial). The starting material was PBMCs, obtained after low-dose radiotherapy plus immunotherapy. These receptor sequences come from a female donor with ovarian cancer.

CDR3 amino acids: CASSLEGVSEAFF. CDR3 coding DNA: TGCGCCAGCAGCTTGGAGGGGGTCTCTGAAGCTTTCTTT. V usage is TRBV5-1 and J usage is TRBJ1-1; a weak D match, TRBD1 (6 bases). Germline CDR1 is SGHRS and CDR2 is YFSETQ. V lost 0 bases to trimming and J lost 6 bases, with 9 bases between them. This CDR3 is built from 13 residues. Full variable domain (missing parts from reference TRBV5-1 and TRBJ1-1): KAGVTQTPRYLIKTRGQQVTLSCSPISGHRSVSWYQQTPGQGLQFLFEYFSETQRNKGNFPGRFSGRQFSNSRSEMNVSTLELGDSALYLCASSLEGVSEAFFGQGTRLTVV.

This clonotype has a count of ten or more. This chain uses TRBV28 with TRBJ2-1, with a possible D match to TRBD2 (5 bases). The ends were cut back, 2 bases at V and 4 bases at J, with 12 bases in the middle. This CDR3 spans 15 amino acids. Germline CDR1 MDHEN, CDR2 SYDVKM. The CDR3 protein is CASSLTSFGYNEQFF. For the CDR3, the DNA is TGTGCCAGCAGTTTAACTAGTTTTGGGTACAATGAGCAGTTCTTC.

V and J are TRBV7-2 and TRBJ1-6; TRBD1 matches at 9 bases. This CDR3 is built from 15 residues. J gave up 10 bases and V 5 bases, and 9 bases lay outside the gene matches. The germline CDR1 and CDR2 sequences are SGHTA and FQGNSA. DNA for the CDR3: TGTGCCAGCAGCAGCGGTACAGGGGGCCGCTCACCCCTCCACTTT. It encodes CASSSGTGGRSPLHF.

The chain joins TRBV3-1 to TRBJ2-7, with D perhaps matching TRBD2 (6 bases). This CDR3 spans 13 amino acids. Trimming shortened V by 1 base and J by 5 bases, and 9 bases separated the two germline ends. Germline assignment: CDR1 LGHDT and CDR2 YNNKEL (reference sequence). The CDR3: CASSQAGVNEQYF. The CDR3 DNA is TGTGCCAGCAGCCAAGCGGGAGTTAACGAGCAGTACTTC.

This chain uses TRBV29-1 with TRBJ2-1; 7 bases line up with TRBD2. Germline loops: CDR1 SQVTM, CDR2 ANQGSEA. The CDR3 consists of 12 residues. The V segment lost 7 bases and the J segment 8 bases; nucleotides outside the gene matches: 8. Written as DNA, the CDR3 is TGCAGCGCCAAGACTAGCAGGGATGAGCAGTTCTTC. Translating it yields CSAKTSRDEQFF.

Ten or more counts support this clonotype. The rearrangement uses TRBV6-2 or TRBV6-3 and TRBJ2-6; a possible D gene is TRBD2 (5 bases). CDR1 and CDR2 (germline): MNHEY, SVGEGT. The CDR3 runs to 14 residues. Trimming took off 8 bases at V and 2 bases at J, with 10 bases between the two ends. DNA of the CDR3: TGTGCCAGCGGATTCGGGGCTGGGGCCAACGTCCTGACTTTC. Encoded protein: CASGFGAGANVLTF.

This clonotype came up many times. The rearrangement joins TRBV7-8 to TRBJ2-7, with TRBD2 matching 10 bases. The CDR3 contains 16 residues. The V gene's germline CDR1 is SGHVS and CDR2 FQNEAQ. The J segment lost 0 bases and the V segment lost 5 bases, leaving 7 bases of the junction unmatched. The CDR3 nucleotides read TGTGCCAGCAGCCCGGGGACTAGCGCGCTCTCCTACGAGCAGTACTTC. This gives the protein CASSPGTSALSYEQYF.

The V gene is TRBV12-3 or TRBV12-4, the J gene TRBJ2-3, with TRBD1 matching 10 bases. J lost 5 bases, V lost 5 bases, and 7 bases had no gene match. The CDR3 extends over 15 amino acids. CDR3 amino acids: CASSPGQGVRDTQYF. CDR3 DNA: TGTGCCAGCAGTCCCGGACAGGGGGTTCGAGATACGCAGTATTTT.

This clonotype appeared a few times. This likely stems from a read error, as it lies one base from a far larger clone. The V gene is TRBV5-1, the J gene TRBJ2-1; 8 bases map to TRBD1. Germline V lookup: CDR1 SGHRS, CDR2 YFSETQ. The junction had 16 bases not matched to a gene; V was cut back by 4 bases and J by 10 bases. The CDR3 loop spans 16 amino acids. The CDR3 protein is CASSTNPTGQGREQFF. CDR3 DNA sequence: TGCGCCAGCAGCACCAACCCTACAGGACAGGGCCGAGAGCAGTTCTTC.

This clonotype came up many times. This chain uses TRBV19 with TRBJ2-2; D is uncertain. The germline gives CDR1 LNHDA, CDR2 SQIVND (reference sequence). The CDR3 has 14 residues. With 8 bases removed from V and 2 bases from J, the gap between germline ends came to 12 bases. CDR3 nucleotide sequence: TGTGCCAGTCTGCGGACGGTTAACACCGGGGAGCTGTTTTTT. Translation: CASLRTVNTGELFF.

There are many counts of this clonotype. The chain recombines TRBV4-2 with TRBJ2-3; 12 bases align to TRBD2. After removal of 1 base from V and 3 bases from J, the junction contained 8 bases not matched to a gene. Looked up from germline, CDR1 is LGHNA and CDR2 is YNFKEQ. This CDR3 has 18 amino acids. The CDR3 sequence is CASSQGPLAGGQTDTQYF. CDR3 in DNA: TGTGCCAGCAGCCAAGGACCACTAGCGGGGGGCCAAACAGATACGCAGTATTTT.

The chain recombines TRBV5-1 with TRBJ2-3, with 8 bases fitting TRBD2. Germline V CDR1 and CDR2: SGHRS, YFSETQ. The CDR3 length is 16 residues. Trimming cost V 5 bases and J 0 bases; bases outside gene matches: 8. The DNA for the CDR3 is TGCGCCAGCAGGCCGAGGGCTAGCGGGAGCACAGATACGCAGTATTTT. It yields the protein CASRPRASGSTDTQYF. The full variable domain, in which reference TRBV5-1 and TRBJ2-3 provide the parts outside the CDR3, is KAGVTQTPRYLIKTRGQQVTLSCSPISGHRSVSWYQQTPGQGLQFLFEYFSETQRNKGNFPGRFSGRQFSNSRSEMNVSTLELGDSALYLCASRPRASGSTDTQYFGPGTRLTVL.

This clonotype was recorded a few times. The V call is TRBV2, the J call TRBJ2-7; D is unclear. The CDR3 is 13 residues long. Germline CDR1 SNHLY, CDR2 FYNNEI. Deletions cut 3 bases from V and 4 bases from J, with 10 bases between. CDR3 region: CASSELSVYEQYF. The CDR3 DNA follows: TGTGCCAGCAGTGAGTTATCGGTTTACGAGCAGTACTTC.

The sample holds many counts of this clonotype. The chain is built from TRBV2 and TRBJ1-6; D gene ambiguous. The CDR3 is 13 residues long. Trimming cost V 6 bases and J 9 bases, with 12 bases left between them. CDR1 is SNHLY, CDR2 FYNNEI, per germline. In nucleotides, the CDR3 is TGTGCCAGCAGACCGACCGTGGCTTCACCCCTCCACTTT. Protein product: CASRPTVASPLHF. The whole variable domain, remainder taken from reference TRBV2 and TRBJ1-6, is EPEVTQTPSHQVTQMGQEVILRCVPISNHLYFYWYRQILGQKVEFLVSFYNNEISEKSEIFDDQFSVERPDGSNFTLKIRSTKLEDSAMYFCASRPTVASPLHFGNGTRLTVT.

This clonotype was recorded a few times. The J gene is TRBJ1-2, the V gene TRBV12-3 or TRBV12-4, with a weak D call TRBD1 (5 bases). Trimming removed 6 bases at V and 2 bases at J, with 10 bases between. The CDR3 covers 13 residues. CDR3 DNA sequence: TGTGCCAGCAGCCGCCAGGGAAACTATGGCTACACCTTC. Encoded protein: CASSRQGNYGYTF.

There are many counts of this clonotype. The J gene is TRBJ2-2, the V gene TRBV20-1, with a possible D match to TRBD2 (6 bases). This CDR3 region has 14 residues. Trimming removed 3 bases at V and 1 base at J, with 9 bases between. The V gene's germline CDR1 is DFQATT and CDR2 SNEGSKA (reference sequence). This CDR3 is CSASSGGNTGELFF. The CDR3, as DNA: TGCAGTGCTAGCTCCGGGGGGAACACCGGGGAGCTGTTTTTT.

This clonotype showed up many times. The V and J genes are TRBV9 and TRBJ1-1; no firm D call. Per the germline V gene, CDR1 is SGDLS and CDR2 is YYNGEE. Trimming removed 2 bases at V and 6 bases at J, with 5 bases between. This CDR3 has 11 amino acids. CDR3 nucleotides: TGTGCCAGCAGCGTGAAGCCTGAAGCTTTCTTT. It is translated as CASSVKPEAFF. Variable domain in full (rest from reference TRBV9 and TRBJ1-1): DSGVTQTPKHLITATGQRVTLRCSPRSGDLSVYWYQQSLDQGLQFLIQYYNGEERAKGNILERFSAQQFPDLHSELNLSSLELGDSALYFCASSVKPEAFFGQGTRLTVV.

In its sample, this clonotype was seen many times. This chain joins TRBV20-1 and TRBJ2-5; D call uncertain. Trimming removed 5 bases from V and 5 bases from J, with 18 bases in between. The germline gives CDR1 DFQATT, CDR2 SNEGSKA (reference sequence). CDR3 size: 14 residues. In DNA form, the CDR3 reads TGCAGTGCTCCGACTCTCCCCCTGGGGGAGACCCAGTACTTC. The encoded protein is CSAPTLPLGETQYF.

J is TRBJ2-5 and V is TRBV21-1; the table's D call of TRBD1 was not tested on the DNA. TRBV21-1 is noted as a pseudogene. The CDR3 has 21 amino acids. The CDR3 region is CASSRKVHQGSIVSRQETQYF. In DNA, the CDR3 is TGTGCCAGCAGCAGAAAAGTACATCAGGGCTCTATTGTCTCGCGCCAAGAGACCCAGTACTTC.

Many counts were recorded for this clonotype. The chain combines TRBV9 with TRBJ2-3; D is ambiguous. CDR3 size: 17 residues. In germline, CDR1 is SGDLS, CDR2 YYNGEE. The V end lost 0 bases, the J end lost 6 bases, and 20 bases lay between the germline ends. The CDR3 spells CASSVGSAAALGDTQYF. CDR3 in DNA: TGTGCCAGCAGCGTAGGCTCGGCTGCGGCCCTAGGGGATACGCAGTATTTT.

The V gene is TRBV5-1, the J gene TRBJ2-1; no reliable D call. The CDR3 is 12 residues long. From germline, CDR1 is SGHRS and CDR2 YFSETQ. V was pared by 0 bases and J by 7 bases, with 5 bases between. This CDR3 reads CASSLETNEQFF. The CDR3 DNA follows: TGCGCCAGCAGCTTGGAGACTAATGAGCAGTTCTTC. The full variable domain, completed using reference TRBV5-1 and TRBJ2-1, is KAGVTQTPRYLIKTRGQQVTLSCSPISGHRSVSWYQQTPGQGLQFLFEYFSETQRNKGNFPGRFSGRQFSNSRSEMNVSTLELGDSALYLCASSLETNEQFFGPGTRLTVL.